The 5 T cell receptor beta chains listed next were all sequenced from one sample in a study of HIV-infected children after antiretroviral therapy interruption. The sample's treatment: PENTA 11 planned treatment interruption arm or continuous ART arm. Unique molecular identifiers were included in an RNA-based 3' RACE TCR library. In TCRdb, the 3' RACE reads were re-called with MiXCR into one record per CDR3 protein. The sample records around 50,000 distinct CDR3 sequences, roughly 4.5% being singletons. The input for sequencing was CD45RA+ CD4+ T cells from PBMCs, pooled from several time points, taken from a donor given antiretroviral therapy, either interrupted or continuous. The subset here: naive CD4+ CD45RA+ CD45RO- T cells. These receptor sequences come from a pool of human donors with HIV.

This clonotype was counted at least ten times. This chain connects TRBV11-3 to TRBJ1-1; the D is unclear. CDR1 SGHNT and CDR2 YENEEA come from the germline V gene. Deletions cut 0 bases from V and 0 bases from J, with 14 bases between. The CDR3 sequence is 17 residues long. The CDR3 loop is CASSLESDWNMNTEAFF. CDR3 in DNA: TGTGCCAGCAGCTTAGAATCAGACTGGAACATGAACACTGAAGCTTTCTTT.

This clonotype was counted at least ten times. V and J are TRBV10-3 and TRBJ2-7; D gene unclear. With 3 bases removed from V and 7 bases from J, the gap between germline ends came to 7 bases. Germline V gives CDR1 ENHRY, CDR2 SYGVKD. CDR3 length equals 11 residues. The DNA for the CDR3 is TGTGCCATCAGTGATCTGCGAGAGCAGTACTTC. This gives the protein CAISDLREQYF.

This clonotype was seen a few times. This chain links TRBV6-6 with TRBJ1-4, with no clear D. The germline V gene has CDR1 MNHNY and CDR2 SVGAGI (reference sequence). The CDR3 covers 15 residues. Trimming removed 7 bases at V and 7 bases at J, with 19 bases between. This chain's CDR3 is CASTPIASTGEKLFF. CDR3 DNA: TGTGCCAGCACTCCTATTGCCTCAACGGGTGAAAAACTGTTTTTT.

Ten or more counts support this clonotype. The rearrangement uses TRBV20-1 and TRBJ2-4; D unclear. This CDR3 contains 14 residues. Trimming pared 3 bases from V and 7 bases from J, leaving 16 bases between. The germline V gene encodes CDR1 DFQATT and CDR2 SNEGSKA (reference sequence). In DNA form, the CDR3 reads TGCAGTGCTAGTAATCGCAATCAGGATAACATTCAGTACTTC. Protein product: CSASNRNQDNIQYF.

This clonotype was picked up many times. The chain links TRBV2 to TRBJ2-3; D unresolved. Trimming stripped 9 bases from V and 5 bases from J, with 18 bases between. The CDR3 runs to 14 residues. Germline V lookup: CDR1 SNHLY, CDR2 FYNNEI. The CDR3 nucleotides read TGTGCCAGTTGCGAGTTCGGTTTGGGAGATACGCAGTATTTT. Translation gives CASCEFGLGDTQYF.